This paragraph covers one T cell receptor beta chain sequence. This sample was included in a study of T cells in Graves' hyperthyroidism and ophthalmopathy. About the study: Before treatment of any kind, peripheral blood was taken at initial diagnosis.

Clinical symptoms, serum thyroxine, TRAb, thyroid ultrasound and orbital computed tomography established diagnosis. CDR3 size: 14 residues. Germline CDR1 reads MGHRA; CDR2 reads YSYEKL. The V end lost 4 bases, the J end lost 3 bases, and 9 bases lay between the germline ends. TCR beta CDR3 regions were amplified from RNA transcripts. In the first-round RT-PCR of the TCR CDR3, the HTBI primer set was used. TCRdb used MiXCR to reprocess the multiplex PCR reads, holding one entry per CDR3 protein. The sample records roughly 300,000 distinct CDR3 sequences, 14% being singletons. Source material: blood. The chain carries TRBV4-1 and TRBJ2-2; no clear D gene. This clonotype was sampled from a woman in her thirties with Graves' hyperthyroidism. CDR3 protein: CASSPVSDTGELFF. The DNA for the CDR3 is TGCGCCAGCAGCCCCGTCTCAGACACCGGGGAGCTGTTTTTT.